Presented here are 26 T cell receptor beta chains from one specimen sequenced in a study of blood T cell repertoires in COVID-19 (dated by TCRdb to the early 2020s). The method was the immunoSEQ multiplex PCR assay. Drawn from immuneACCESS, this table holds only the in-frame rearrangements with V and J called that TCRdb kept. Clones are partly lost; checked studies trace under half to an unresolved V gene and leave the rest unexplained. The sample table holds approximately 460,000 clones, of which 85% to 90% were seen once. Clones ranked in the top ten supply roughly 0.84% of the sample. Specimen: peripheral blood. The receptors were sampled from a man between 18 and 35 years old with COVID-19, enrolled during active disease.

This clone was counted a few times. The gene calls are TRBV20-1 and TRBJ1-2; D is ambiguous. V lost 3 bases and J 4 bases, leaving 15 bases between the germline ends. The CDR3 has 14 residues. Germline values: CDR1 DFQATT, CDR2 SNEGSKA (reference sequence). The CDR3: CSASQRTGGYGYTF. The CDR3 coding sequence is TGCAGTGCTAGTCAACGGACTGGAGGCTATGGCTACACCTTC.

On this clone: The junction departs from germline at one end; a sequencing error may be responsible. The rearrangement joins TRBV2 to TRBJ2-7; 12 nucleotides agree with TRBD1. Per the germline V gene, CDR1 is SNHLY and CDR2 is FYNNEI. The CDR3 extends over 13 amino acids. The CDR3 nucleotides are TGTGCCAGCTCGGGACAGGGGGCCGGCGAGCAGTGCTTC. It specifies CASSGQGAGEQCF.

This clone was seen more than once but under ten times. V usage is TRBV5-5 and J usage is TRBJ2-7, with 7 bases that match TRBD1. Losses at the gene ends were 1 base for V and 6 bases for J; bases not matched to a gene: 7. The V gene's germline CDR1 is SGHKS and CDR2 YYEKEE (reference sequence). The CDR3 runs to 14 residues. This CDR3 is CASSLYDRAREQYF. The CDR3, as DNA: TGTGCCAGCAGCTTGTATGACAGGGCCCGCGAGCAGTACTTC.

This chain's CDR3 is CASSHGATAEPQHF. In DNA form, the CDR3 reads TGTGCCAGCAGCCATGGGGCAACTGCGGAGCCCCAGCATTTT. V gene TRBV3-1 (or the pseudogene TRBV3-2) combines with J gene TRBJ1-5; a possible D gene is TRBD1 (5 bases). CDR3 length equals 14 residues. Trimming cost V 3 bases and J 8 bases, with 14 bases left between them. Germline CDR1 is LGHDT and CDR2 is YNNKEL (reference sequence).

The chain is built from TRBV5-4 and TRBJ2-5, with 7 positions matching TRBD1. The germline V gene has CDR1 SGHNT and CDR2 YYREEE (reference sequence). The CDR3 covers 14 residues. V was pared by 4 bases and J by 2 bases, with 5 bases of the junction left unmatched. CDR3 DNA sequence: TGTGCCAGCAGCCCGGGACAGCAACAAGAGACCCAGTACTTC. It translates to CASSPGQQQETQYF.

The chain carries TRBV15 and TRBJ2-7; weak D call: TRBD1 (6 bases). The CDR3 consists of 17 residues. The germline gives CDR1 LNHNV, CDR2 YYDKDF (reference sequence). Trimming removed 0 bases from V and 7 bases from J, with 22 bases in between. The CDR3 protein is CATSRDSGASTSGEQYF. The CDR3 DNA reads TGTGCCACCAGCAGAGACTCAGGGGCGTCAACTTCTGGGGAGCAGTACTTC.

J is TRBJ2-3 and V is TRBV11-3; a possible D gene is TRBD2 (5 bases). Germline values: CDR1 SGHNT, CDR2 YENEEA. Trimming took off 5 bases at V and 3 bases at J, with 15 bases between the two ends. The CDR3 runs 15 residues. CDR3 in DNA: TGTGCCAGCAGCCCCCGCCTCGCGGGTACAGATACGCAGTATTTT. Its translation: CASSPRLAGTDTQYF. Looking up the rest from reference TRBV11-3 and TRBJ2-3 gives the full variable domain: EAGVVQSPRYKIIEKKQPVAFWCNPISGHNTLYWYLQNLGQGPELLIRYENEEAVDDSQLPKDRFSAERLKGVDSTLKIQPAELGDSAVYLCASSPRLAGTDTQYFGPGTRLTVL.

The chain has TRBV4-2 and TRBJ2-1; D remains unclear. Germline loops: CDR1 LGHNA, CDR2 YNFKEQ. This CDR3 is 11 amino acids long. Trimming left V 7 bases short and J 5 bases short, with 6 bases between. The CDR3 sequence: CASKTDNEQFF. The CDR3 DNA is TGTGCCAGCAAAACGGACAATGAGCAGTTCTTC.

The rearrangement joins TRBV4-1 to TRBJ2-7, with 14 bases aligning to TRBD2. Trimming took 1 base from V and 3 from J; bases not matched to a gene: 5. The CDR3 sequence is 17 residues long. Germline lookup yields CDR1 MGHRA and CDR2 YSYEKL. The CDR3 bases are TGCGCCAGCAGCCAAGTGACTAGCGGGAGGGGAATCTACGAGCAGTACTTC. This translates into CASSQVTSGRGIYEQYF.

This chain joins TRBV11-2 and TRBJ2-7; possibly TRBD1 for D (5 bases). From germline, CDR1 is SGHAT and CDR2 FQNNGV. V was clipped by 4 bases and J by 5 bases, with 9 bases between them. The CDR3 length is 12 residues. CDR3 in DNA: TGTGCCAGCAGCTGGGCAGGGAACGAGCAGTACTTC. This gives the protein CASSWAGNEQYF.

This chain joins TRBV7-9 and TRBJ2-2; D gene uncertain. Trimming cost V 5 bases and J 4 bases, with 5 bases left between them. The CDR3 loop spans 12 amino acids. Germline CDR1 and CDR2: SEHNR and FQNEAQ (reference sequence). The CDR3 DNA reads as TGTGCCAGCAGCCAAATCACCGGGGAGCTGTTTTTT. This codes for CASSQITGELFF.

V usage is TRBV2 and J usage is TRBJ2-7; D possibly corresponds to TRBD2 (7 bases). Looked up from germline, CDR1 is SNHLY and CDR2 is FYNNEI. This CDR3 spans 15 amino acids. Trimming stripped 8 bases from V and 2 bases from J, with 19 bases between. Here the CDR3 reads CASLRGRGNTYEQYF. The DNA for the CDR3 is TGTGCCAGCCTGAGAGGGAGGGGGAACACCTACGAGCAGTACTTC. Full variable domain (remainder filled in from reference TRBV2 and TRBJ2-7): EPEVTQTPSHQVTQMGQEVILRCVPISNHLYFYWYRQILGQKVEFLVSFYNNEISEKSEIFDDQFSVERPDGSNFTLKIRSTKLEDSAMYFCASLRGRGNTYEQYFGPGTRLTVT.

The V and J genes are TRBV18 and TRBJ2-7; 7 bases are a match to TRBD1. The V gene end was trimmed by 2 bases and the J gene end by 3 bases; junction bases not matched to a gene: 1. The CDR3 loop spans 13 amino acids. Germline lookup yields CDR1 KGHSH and CDR2 LQKENI. Here the CDR3 DNA reads TGTGCCAGCTCACCATCAGGGGGCTACGAGCAGTACTTC. Translation: CASSPSGGYEQYF.

The chain employs TRBV10-1 and TRBJ2-5, with 9 bases identical to TRBD1. Germline trimming cut 11 bases from V and 4 bases from J; bases unmatched to any gene: 8. Germline values: CDR1 WNHNN, CDR2 SYGVQD (reference sequence). The CDR3 totals 13 residues. CDR3 loop: CAGGTGGGETQYF. The CDR3 nucleotides are TGCGCCGGGGGTACAGGGGGCGGAGAGACCCAGTACTTC.

J is TRBJ1-6 and V is TRBV27; weak D call: TRBD1 (5 bases). The length of the CDR3 is 16 residues. The V gene lost 6 bases and the J gene lost 5 bases, with 17 bases spanning the gap. CDR1 and CDR2 from the germline V gene are MNHEY and SMNVEV (reference sequence). The CDR3 sequence is CASRDGGGRHNSPLHF. CDR3 coding DNA: TGTGCCAGCAGAGACGGTGGGGGGAGGCATAATTCACCCCTCCACTTT.

This clone came up once. The chain joins TRBV3-1 (or the pseudogene TRBV3-2) to TRBJ2-7; TRBD1 might be the D (6 bases). There are 14 residues in the CDR3. Trimming took off 4 bases at V and 2 bases at J, with 12 bases between the two ends. The V gene's germline CDR1 is LGHDT and CDR2 YNNKEL (reference sequence). This CDR3 reads CASSPLQGPYEQYF. The CDR3 DNA sequence: TGTGCCAGCAGCCCTCTACAGGGTCCCTACGAGCAGTACTTC.

The chain recombines TRBV19 with TRBJ2-5, with 16 bases that match TRBD2. Trimming took 6 bases from V and 5 from J; bases not matched to a gene: 6. This CDR3 contains 16 residues. Germline assignment: CDR1 LNHDA and CDR2 SQIVND (reference sequence). This CDR3 is CASSPGLAGGWETQYF. The CDR3 bases are TGTGCCAGTAGCCCGGGACTAGCGGGAGGGTGGGAGACCCAGTACTTC.

The chain carries TRBV2 and TRBJ2-7; TRBD1 matches at 7 bases. V was pared by 6 bases and J by 0 bases, with 8 bases of the junction left unmatched. Germline CDR1 and CDR2: SNHLY and FYNNEI. There are 15 residues in the CDR3. The CDR3 loop reads CASRSLTGNSYEQYF. The CDR3 nucleotides are TGTGCCAGCAGATCTCTGACAGGGAACTCCTACGAGCAGTACTTC.

V usage is TRBV5-1 and J usage is TRBJ1-6; D gene ambiguous. This CDR3 contains 16 residues. V gave up 4 bases and J gave up 6 bases, with 17 bases separating them. The V gene's germline CDR1 is SGHRS and CDR2 YFSETQ. CDR3 amino acids: CASSPSGSRTNSPLHF. DNA of the CDR3: TGCGCCAGCAGCCCAAGCGGGTCCAGGACTAATTCACCCCTCCACTTT.

V usage is TRBV19 and J usage is TRBJ1-1; D remains unclear. Germline values: CDR1 LNHDA, CDR2 SQIVND (reference sequence). This CDR3 is built from 15 residues. V was shortened by 1 base and J by 3 bases, with 12 bases between the two germline ends. The CDR3 here is CASSIGPGRDTEAFF. CDR3 bases: TGTGCCAGTAGTATAGGACCGGGAAGAGACACTGAAGCTTTCTTT.

The V and J genes are TRBV7-9 and TRBJ2-5; D is ambiguous. The germline gives CDR1 SEHNR, CDR2 FQNEAQ (reference sequence). The CDR3 is 15 amino acids. V dropped 0 bases and J dropped 1 base, with 9 bases sitting between them. CDR3 coding DNA: TGTGCCAGCAGCTTAGCTGAGCTGATCCAAGAGACCCAGTACTTC. It translates to CASSLAELIQETQYF.

The chain is built from TRBV9 and TRBJ2-7; D may be TRBD2 (6 bases). This CDR3 is 16 amino acids long. V shed 4 bases and J shed 0 bases, with 17 bases lying between them. Germline lookup yields CDR1 SGDLS and CDR2 YYNGEE. The CDR3 DNA is TGTGCCAGCAGCCCAACGGGGACTGATTACTCCTACGAGCAGTACTTC. Its protein is CASSPTGTDYSYEQYF.

The chain couples TRBV5-1 to TRBJ2-5; TRBD1 might be the D (6 bases). The CDR3 runs 14 residues. Germline V gives CDR1 SGHRS, CDR2 YFSETQ. V lost 8 bases and J 2 bases, leaving 16 bases between the germline ends. The CDR3 sequence: CASTRDTNQETQYF. The CDR3 region has the DNA TGCGCCAGTACCCGGGACACTAATCAAGAGACCCAGTACTTC.

The chain employs TRBV2 and TRBJ2-3, with 10 nucleotides matching TRBD2. Germline-derived CDR1 and CDR2 are SNHLY and FYNNEI. V gave up 7 bases and J gave up 0 bases; unmatched junction bases: 13. CDR3 length: 18 amino acids. Here the CDR3 reads CASTEYAGTSASTDTQYF. CDR3 in DNA: TGTGCCAGCACCGAATATGCTGGGACTAGCGCAAGCACAGATACGCAGTATTTT.

The chain combines TRBV11-3 with TRBJ2-3; 14 bases agree with TRBD2. CDR3 length: 17 amino acids. The J segment lost 2 bases and the V segment lost 5 bases, leaving 6 bases of the junction unmatched. Per germline, CDR1 SGHNT and CDR2 YENEEA. CDR3 bases: TGTGCCAGCAGCGCCCGACTAGCGGGAGGGGTCACAGATACGCAGTATTTT. Its protein product is CASSARLAGGVTDTQYF.

The chain combines TRBV19 with TRBJ1-4; perhaps TRBD1 as D (5 bases). Trimming stripped 0 bases from V and 7 bases from J, with 9 bases between. There are 14 residues in the CDR3. Germline lookup yields CDR1 LNHDA and CDR2 SQIVND (reference sequence). DNA of the CDR3: TGTGCCAGTAGTATAGAAGGGGATTTTGAAAAACTGTTTTTT. As protein: CASSIEGDFEKLFF.